The 12 T cell receptor beta chains given below trace back to one sample, sequenced in a study of blood T cell repertoires in COVID-19. Only in-frame clones appear in the TCRdb table, and some are missing; sequencing was by immunoSEQ multiplex PCR. The table includes about 59,000 clones, over 75% detected once. Sequenced: peripheral blood. These receptor sequences come from an older man in a cohort sampled during active COVID-19.

The rearrangement joins TRBV19 to TRBJ1-4; 7 bases line up with TRBD1. The trim removed 6 bases at V and 3 bases at J, leaving 4 bases unmatched. Germline V gene lookup returns CDR1 LNHDA and CDR2 SQIVND (reference sequence). CDR3 length: 14 residues. The CDR3 loop reads CASSGQGANEKLFF. CDR3 coding DNA: TGTGCCAGTAGCGGTCAGGGGGCTAATGAAAAACTGTTTTTT.

The chain employs TRBV2 and TRBJ2-4, with D tentatively TRBD1 (6 bases). The CDR3 length is 18 residues. Germline V CDR1 and CDR2: SNHLY, FYNNEI. The V gene lost 5 bases and the J gene lost 1 base, with 21 bases spanning the gap. The CDR3 loop is CASSPRDTPQIAKNIQYF. The CDR3 DNA reads as TGTGCCAGCAGTCCGAGGGACACACCCCAAATTGCCAAAAACATTCAGTACTTC.

This chain uses TRBV7-2 with TRBJ2-3, with 15 bases aligning to TRBD2. Germline V gives CDR1 SGHTA, CDR2 FQGNSA. The CDR3 totals 17 residues. Unmatched junction bases numbered 5, after V lost 4 bases and J lost 3 bases. CDR3 sequence (DNA): TGTGCCAGCAGCTGGAGGACTAGCGGGGGGGGTACAGATACGCAGTATTTT. Amino acid sequence: CASSWRTSGGGTDTQYF.

The genes are TRBV7-8 and TRBJ1-3, with D unclear. This CDR3 is 15 amino acids long. Germline assignment: CDR1 SGHVS and CDR2 FQNEAQ. The V end was cut by 0 bases, the J end by 0 bases, with 6 bases between. For the CDR3, the DNA is TGTGCCAGCAGCTTAGCATCGGGCTCTGGAAACACCATATATTTT. Translating gives CASSLASGSGNTIYF.

Concerning this clone: A junction end diverges from the germline sequence, so it may reflect a read error. The chain joins TRBV6-1 to TRBJ2-5, with TRBD2 matching over 9 bases. Per germline, CDR1 MNHNS and CDR2 SASEGT. The CDR3 extends over 12 amino acids. CDR3 bases: TGTGCCAGCAGTGAAGCGAGGCTAGCGGGGAACTTC. It is translated as CASSEARLAGNF.

V and J are TRBV7-2 and TRBJ2-7; D ambiguous. From germline, CDR1 is SGHTA and CDR2 FQGNSA. The CDR3 is 14 residues long. The ends were cut back, 1 base at V and 0 bases at J, with 7 bases in the middle. The CDR3, as DNA: TGTGCCAGCAGCTTAGACCTAAGCTCCTACGAGCAGTACTTC. Its protein is CASSLDLSSYEQYF. The whole variable domain, remainder taken from reference TRBV7-2 and TRBJ2-7, is GAGVSQSPSNKVTEKGKDVELRCDPISGHTALYWYRQSLGQGLEFLIYFQGNSAPDKSGLPSDRFSAERTGGSVSTLTIQRTQQEDSAVYLCASSLDLSSYEQYFGPGTRLTVT.

The V call is TRBV5-5, the J call TRBJ1-2; TRBD1 agrees at 8 bases. CDR3 size: 14 residues. J lost 2 bases, V lost 4 bases, and 4 bases had no gene match. Germline V gives CDR1 SGHKS, CDR2 YYEKEE (reference sequence). This CDR3 reads CASSPQGANYGYTF. The CDR3 nucleotides are TGTGCCAGCAGCCCTCAGGGGGCCAACTATGGCTACACCTTC.

The chain uses TRBV28 and TRBJ1-1; D call uncertain. The ends were cut back, 3 bases at V and 2 bases at J, with 10 bases in the middle. This CDR3 has 14 amino acids. Germline V gene lookup returns CDR1 MDHEN and CDR2 SYDVKM. This CDR3 is CASSLTNLNTEAFF. The CDR3 nucleotides are TGTGCCAGCAGTTTGACTAACTTAAACACTGAAGCTTTCTTT.

The gene calls are TRBV27 and TRBJ2-1, with 14 bases that match TRBD2. This CDR3 is built from 16 residues. CDR1 is MNHEY and CDR2 is SMNVEV in the germline V gene (reference sequence). V trimming: 6 bases; J trimming: 9 bases; junction bases outside the gene matches: 10. Here the CDR3 DNA reads TGTGCCAGCAGCTCGACCGGGACTAGCGGGAGAGGTGAGCAGTTCTTC. Translation gives CASSSTGTSGRGEQFF.

The chain couples TRBV7-7 to TRBJ1-4, with D tentatively TRBD1 (6 bases). The CDR3 sequence is 15 residues long. CDR1 SSHAT and CDR2 FNYEAQ come from the germline V gene (reference sequence). V gave up 5 bases and J gave up 7 bases, with 17 bases separating them. The CDR3 spells CASSPGGGRSEKLFF. The CDR3 DNA sequence: TGTGCCAGCAGCCCCGGGGGGGGGCGTTCTGAAAAACTGTTTTTT.

This chain uses TRBV11-2 with TRBJ1-1; 8 bases are shared with TRBD1. The CDR3 consists of 15 residues. CDR1 is SGHAT, CDR2 FQNNGV, per germline. The V and J ends lost 3 bases and 5 bases, in that order; junction bases with no gene match: 8. The CDR3 sequence: CASSFPGQGRTEAFF. The CDR3, as DNA: TGTGCCAGCAGCTTCCCAGGACAGGGTCGAACTGAAGCTTTCTTT.

This chain uses TRBV15 with TRBJ2-6; 7 nucleotides align to TRBD1. With V trimmed by 7 bases and J by 4 bases, 7 bases remained unmatched. The CDR3 consists of 15 residues. Germline V gives CDR1 LNHNV, CDR2 YYDKDF (reference sequence). The CDR3 nucleotides read TGTGCCACCAAGGGGGCAGGGGCCGGGGCCAACGTCCTGACTTTC. Amino acid sequence: CATKGAGAGANVLTF.